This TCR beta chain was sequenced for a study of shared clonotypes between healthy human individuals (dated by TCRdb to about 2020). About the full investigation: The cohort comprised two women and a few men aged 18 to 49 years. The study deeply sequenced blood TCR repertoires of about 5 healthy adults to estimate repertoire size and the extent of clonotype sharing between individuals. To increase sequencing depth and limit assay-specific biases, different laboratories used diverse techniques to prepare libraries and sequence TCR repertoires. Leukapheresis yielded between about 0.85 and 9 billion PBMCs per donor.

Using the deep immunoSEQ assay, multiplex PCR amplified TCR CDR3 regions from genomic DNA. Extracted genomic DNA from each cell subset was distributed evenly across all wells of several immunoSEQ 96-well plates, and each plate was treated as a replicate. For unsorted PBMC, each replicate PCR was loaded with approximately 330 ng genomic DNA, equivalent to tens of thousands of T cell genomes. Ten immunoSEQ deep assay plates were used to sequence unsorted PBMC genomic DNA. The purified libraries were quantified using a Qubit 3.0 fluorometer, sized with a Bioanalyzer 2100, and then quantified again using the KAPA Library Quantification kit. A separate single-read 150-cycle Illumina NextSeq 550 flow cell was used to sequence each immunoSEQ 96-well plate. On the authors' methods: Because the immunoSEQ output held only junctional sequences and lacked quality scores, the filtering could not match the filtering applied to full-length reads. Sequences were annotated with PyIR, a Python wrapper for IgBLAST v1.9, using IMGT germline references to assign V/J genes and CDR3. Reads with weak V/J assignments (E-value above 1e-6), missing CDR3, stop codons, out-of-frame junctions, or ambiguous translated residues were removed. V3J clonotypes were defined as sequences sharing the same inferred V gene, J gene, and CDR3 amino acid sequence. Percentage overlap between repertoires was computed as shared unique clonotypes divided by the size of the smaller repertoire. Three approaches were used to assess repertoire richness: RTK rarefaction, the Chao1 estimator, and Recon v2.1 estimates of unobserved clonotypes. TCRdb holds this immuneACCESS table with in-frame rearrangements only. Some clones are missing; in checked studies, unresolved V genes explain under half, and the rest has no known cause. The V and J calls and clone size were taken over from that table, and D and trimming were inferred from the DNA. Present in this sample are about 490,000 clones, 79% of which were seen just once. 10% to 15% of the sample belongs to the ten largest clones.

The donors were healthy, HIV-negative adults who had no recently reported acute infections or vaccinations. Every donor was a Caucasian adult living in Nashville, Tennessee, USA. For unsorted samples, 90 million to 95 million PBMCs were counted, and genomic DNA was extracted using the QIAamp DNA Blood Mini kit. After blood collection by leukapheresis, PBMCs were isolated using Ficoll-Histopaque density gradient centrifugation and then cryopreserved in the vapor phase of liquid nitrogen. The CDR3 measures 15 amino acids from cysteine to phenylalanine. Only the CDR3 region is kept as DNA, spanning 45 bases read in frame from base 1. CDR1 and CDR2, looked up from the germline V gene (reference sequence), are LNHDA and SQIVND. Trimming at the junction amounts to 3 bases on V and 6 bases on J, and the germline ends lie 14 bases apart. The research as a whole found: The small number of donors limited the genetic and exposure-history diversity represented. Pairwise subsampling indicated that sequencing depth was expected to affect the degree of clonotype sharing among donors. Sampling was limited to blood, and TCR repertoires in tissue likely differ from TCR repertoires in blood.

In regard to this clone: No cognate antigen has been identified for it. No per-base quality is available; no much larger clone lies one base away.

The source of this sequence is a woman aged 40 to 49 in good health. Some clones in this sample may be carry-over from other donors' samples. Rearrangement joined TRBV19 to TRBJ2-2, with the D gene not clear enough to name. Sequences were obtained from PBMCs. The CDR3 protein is CASSISSQKAGELFF. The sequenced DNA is TGTGCCAGTAGTATCTCGAGTCAGAAGGCCGGGGAGCTGTTTTTT.